These 14 T cell receptor beta chains originate from one sample sequenced in a study of T cells after posttransplantation cyclophosphamide. Profiled with immunoSEQ multiplex PCR; TCRdb holds only in-frame clones, not every one. In total the sample includes 24,000 or so clones, none of them seen once. A marrow graft followed busulfan-fludarabine conditioning, with cyclophosphamide on days +3 and +4. Sample: PBMCs, taken after allogeneic stem cell transplant with posttransplant cyclophosphamide. Source of these receptors: a young adult male patient who received an allogeneic stem cell transplant from a related donor, was CMV-positive, and had no GVHD. Some of the T cells may derive from the graft donor.

This clone was seen repeatedly, ten times or more. The chain employs TRBV27 and TRBJ1-5; D remains unclear. CDR1 MNHEY and CDR2 SMNVEV come from the germline V gene (reference sequence). With 6 bases removed from V and 2 bases from J, the gap between germline ends came to 8 bases. The CDR3 length is 13 residues. The CDR3 sequence is CASRRRGNQPQHF. CDR3 in DNA: TGTGCCAGCAGGAGGAGGGGCAATCAGCCCCAGCATTTT.

The sample holds a few counts of this clone. The V gene is TRBV28, the J gene TRBJ2-5; 11 bases align to TRBD2. TRBJ2-7 explains the end of the DNA better; the J call may be wrong. The germline V gene encodes CDR1 MDHEN and CDR2 SYDVKM. This CDR3 is built from 15 residues. The CDR3 region is CASRPTSGSSYEQYF. DNA for the CDR3: TGTGCCAGCAGGCCAACTAGCGGGAGCTCCTACGAGCAGTACTTC.

This clone was counted many times. The chain employs TRBV7-2 and TRBJ2-2; TRBD1 aligns across 9 bases. This CDR3 spans 15 amino acids. The junction had 6 bases not matched to a gene; V was cut back by 4 bases and J by 6 bases. CDR1 is SGHTA, CDR2 FQGNSA, per germline. The CDR3 coding sequence is TGTGCCAGCAGCTCGGGACAGGGAGGCGCCGGGGAGCTGTTTTTT. Amino acids: CASSSGQGGAGELFF.

This clone showed up many times. The rearrangement uses TRBV2 and TRBJ2-3; 9 bases map to TRBD2. V shed 9 bases, J shed 4 bases, and the junction held 8 bases outside the gene matches. This CDR3 has 14 amino acids. CDR1 and CDR2 from the germline V gene are SNHLY and FYNNEI. This CDR3 is CARELAGEPDTQYF. DNA of the CDR3: TGTGCCAGAGAGTTAGCGGGAGAACCAGATACGCAGTATTTT.

The chain employs TRBV28 and TRBJ2-3, with a tentative D call TRBD2 (6 bases). CDR3 length: 16 residues. From germline, CDR1 is MDHEN and CDR2 SYDVKM. With 5 bases removed from V and 4 bases from J, the gap between germline ends came to 19 bases. The CDR3: CASSPSPGTGADTQYF. The CDR3 nucleotides are TGTGCCAGCAGTCCCTCCCCGGGGACGGGGGCAGATACGCAGTATTTT.

This clone was seen at least ten times. The V gene is TRBV4-1, the J gene TRBJ1-6, with 9 positions matching TRBD1. CDR1 is MGHRA, CDR2 YSYEKL, per germline. V dropped 3 bases and J dropped 7; count of bases not matched to a gene: 4. This CDR3 has 15 residues. The chain's CDR3 is CASSQAGQGNSPLHF. In DNA, the CDR3 is TGCGCCAGCAGCCAGGCGGGACAGGGCAATTCACCCCTCCACTTT.

This clone was seen ten or more times. V usage is TRBV5-1 and J usage is TRBJ1-1; a possible D gene is TRBD1 (5 bases). The V gene's germline CDR1 is SGHRS and CDR2 YFSETQ. This CDR3 contains 15 residues. The germline V and J ends were trimmed by 0 bases and 4 bases, with 13 bases remaining between them. CDR3 residues: CASSLEGYTGTEAFF. The CDR3, as DNA: TGCGCCAGCAGCTTGGAGGGGTACACGGGCACTGAAGCTTTCTTT.

This clone came up many times. The chain recombines TRBV4-1 with TRBJ1-3; D not certain. From germline, CDR1 is MGHRA and CDR2 YSYEKL. This CDR3 spans 12 amino acids. Deletions cut 9 bases from V and 0 bases from J, with 6 bases between. CDR3 region: CASTDSGNTIYF. CDR3 bases: TGCGCCAGTACAGACTCTGGAAACACCATATATTTT.

There are many counts of this clone. V is TRBV6-5 and J is TRBJ1-2, with D perhaps matching TRBD1 (6 bases). Per the germline V gene, CDR1 is MNHEY and CDR2 is SVGAGI. This CDR3 has 14 amino acids. V was cut by 2 bases and J by 6 bases, with 13 bases left in between. The DNA of the CDR3 is TGTGCCAGCAGTTACGTTGAGGGGGGGGATGGCTACACCTTC. Amino acid sequence: CASSYVEGGDGYTF.

This clone came up many times. The rearrangement uses TRBV27 and TRBJ2-7; 9 bases are a match to TRBD2. Germline assignment: CDR1 MNHEY and CDR2 SMNVEV (reference sequence). V lost 7 bases and J lost 0; bases outside the gene matches: 7. This CDR3 spans 15 amino acids. CDR3 DNA sequence: TGTGCCAGCAATCCGGGGACTAGCCCCTCCTACGAGCAGTACTTC. Protein product: CASNPGTSPSYEQYF.

This clone came up many times. The chain links TRBV27 to TRBJ2-7; the D gene is possibly TRBD1 (5 bases). V was shortened by 2 bases and J by 1 base, with 6 bases between the two germline ends. Germline V gives CDR1 MNHEY, CDR2 SMNVEV (reference sequence). This CDR3 is 13 amino acids long. The DNA for the CDR3 is TGTGCCAGCAGTTTAAGGACATCCTACGAGCAGTACTTC. It specifies CASSLRTSYEQYF.

This clone was found many times. The rearrangement uses TRBV30 and TRBJ2-1; possible D gene TRBD1, 6 bases. The CDR3 is made up of 14 amino acids. The germline CDR1 and CDR2 sequences are GTSNPN and SVGIG (reference sequence). Trimming stripped 1 base from V and 4 bases from J, with 11 bases between. The DNA for the CDR3 is TGTGCCTGGAGTGGGGGTAGGGGGTACAATGAGCAGTTCTTC. Protein product: CAWSGGRGYNEQFF.

This clone was seen many times. This chain joins TRBV6-5 and TRBJ2-3, with unresolved D. Trimming took off 6 bases at V and 6 bases at J, with 13 bases between the two ends. In germline, CDR1 is MNHEY, CDR2 SVGAGI. The length of the CDR3 is 13 residues. This chain's CDR3 is CASSPLVGDTQYF. For the CDR3, the DNA is TGTGCCAGCAGCCCCCTTGTCGGGGATACGCAGTATTTT.

This clone has ten or more counts. The chain carries TRBV14 and TRBJ1-5; D is possibly TRBD1 (6 bases). Trimming took 0 bases from V and 11 from J, leaving 11 bases between them. The germline V gene has CDR1 SGHDN and CDR2 FVKESK. This CDR3 region has 13 residues. DNA for the CDR3: TGTGCCAGCAGCCAAGATCTAGGGGGAGCCCAGCATTTT. Its protein is CASSQDLGGAQHF.